What follows are 29 T cell receptor beta chains derived from one specimen sequenced in a study of breast tumors, draining lymph nodes, adjacent tissues (dated by TCRdb to 2015 to 2016). The library came from multiplex PCR. TCRdb names Illumina HiSeq 2000 as the instrument used. TCRdb reworked the public reads: Q25 trimming with fastp, MiXCR clone assembly, productive beta chains retained. CDR3 protein duplicates are merged, each entry listing the most common genes and DNA. The sample table lists 50,000 to 65,000 distinct CDR3 sequences, roughly two fifths of them with a count of one. The top ten clonotypes cover about 10% of the sample. Material: breast tumor tissue. The receptors stem from a female donor with breast cancer. Some clones in this sample may be carry-over from other donors' samples.

This clonotype has a count of ten or more. The chain employs TRBV7-9 and TRBJ1-3; D gene unclear. CDR1 and CDR2 from the germline V gene are SEHNR and FQNEAQ (reference sequence). The CDR3 totals 14 residues. Trimming removed 2 bases from V and 2 bases from J, with 7 bases in between. The CDR3 coding sequence is TGTGCCAGCAGCTTAAGGACGGCTGGAAACACCATATATTTT. The encoded protein is CASSLRTAGNTIYF.

This clonotype was observed once. The J gene is TRBJ1-2, the V gene TRBV10-3; 7 bases line up with TRBD1. The V gene's germline CDR1 is ENHRY and CDR2 SYGVKD. This CDR3 spans 14 amino acids. The trim removed 6 bases at V and 3 bases at J, leaving 7 bases unmatched. Here the CDR3 DNA reads TGTGCCATCAGCACAGGGGCGAGGGACTATGGCTACACCTTC. This encodes CAISTGARDYGYTF.

This clonotype appeared many times. The V and J genes are TRBV7-2 and TRBJ2-3; D is unclear. The V gene lost 7 bases and the J gene lost 6 bases, with 14 bases spanning the gap. This CDR3 contains 13 residues. Germline CDR1 reads SGHTA; CDR2 reads FQGNSA. The DNA for the CDR3 is TGTGCCAGCAAGCTTACGACTGTCGATACGCAGTATTTT. Its protein is CASKLTTVDTQYF.

This chain links TRBV6-1 with TRBJ2-7, with D perhaps matching TRBD1 (7 bases). This CDR3 region has 15 residues. Germline CDR1 is MNHNS and CDR2 is SASEGT. V lost 6 bases to trimming and J lost 6 bases, with 21 bases between them. The CDR3 nucleotides read TGTGCCAGCAGGCTTTCGGAGGGGGCGGTGGGCGAGCAGTACTTC. This translates into CASRLSEGAVGEQYF.

There are many counts of this clonotype. V gene TRBV19 combines with J gene TRBJ1-5; D ambiguous. Germline CDR1 LNHDA, CDR2 SQIVND (reference sequence). The CDR3 spans 14 residues. Between the trimmed V and J ends, which lost 5 bases and 7 bases, there was a span of 15 bases. The CDR3 protein is CASSFTPHRQPQHF. The CDR3 coding sequence is TGTGCCAGTAGTTTTACACCCCACAGACAGCCCCAGCATTTT.

Concerning this clonotype: Lacking the conserved final phenylalanine or tryptophan, this CDR3 likely reflects a read error. The chain carries TRBV7-2 and TRBJ1-2; 7 bases line up with TRBD1. The J segment lost 2 bases and the V segment lost 6 bases, leaving 6 bases of the junction unmatched. Germline values: CDR1 SGHTA, CDR2 FQGNSA. CDR3 length equals 14 residues. CDR3 nucleotides: TGTGCCAGCAGGTCCAGGGGGACCAACTATGGCTACACCCTC. Its translation: CASRSRGTNYGYTL.

This clonotype was detected many times. The chain carries TRBV15 and TRBJ1-5; perhaps TRBD1 as D (6 bases). The germline gives CDR1 LNHNV, CDR2 YYDKDF (reference sequence). V lost 4 bases to trimming and J lost 7 bases, with 14 bases between them. The CDR3 contains 14 residues. The CDR3 reads CATSKSRRGQPQHF. The CDR3 DNA reads TGTGCCACCAGCAAGAGTCGGAGGGGGCAGCCCCAGCATTTT. The full variable domain, rest sourced from reference TRBV15 and TRBJ1-5, is DAMVIQNPRYQVTQFGKPVTLSCSQTLNHNVMYWYQQKSSQAPKLLFHYYDKDFNNEADTPDNFQSRRPNTSFCFLDIRSPGLGDTAMYLCATSKSRRGQPQHFGDGTRLSIL.

The rearrangement joins TRBV7-2 to TRBJ2-1, with TRBD2 matching over 8 bases. Looked up from germline, CDR1 is SGHTA and CDR2 is FQGNSA. J lost 3 bases, V lost 3 bases, and 1 base had no gene match. The CDR3 is made up of 14 amino acids. The CDR3 nucleotides read TGTGCCAGCAGCTTTAGCGGGGACTACAATGAGCAGTTCTTC. Amino acids: CASSFSGDYNEQFF.

In its sample, this clonotype was seen a few times. The CDR3 coding sequence is TGTGCCAGCAGTTTAATGGCCCCCTCCAGGGCTAAGGGCGAGCAGTACTTC. Protein product: CASSLMAPSRAKGEQYF. The genes are TRBV27 and TRBJ2-7; maybe TRBD1 (5 bases). This CDR3 is 17 amino acids long. Germline V gene sequence: CDR1 MNHEY, CDR2 SMNVEV (reference sequence). V dropped 2 bases and J dropped 6 bases, with 23 bases sitting between them.

In this sample, this clonotype turned up many times. The V and J genes are TRBV20-1 and TRBJ2-7; tentatively, D is TRBD1 (6 bases). Trimming took 2 bases from V and 2 from J, leaving 13 bases between them. Germline V gene sequence: CDR1 DFQATT, CDR2 SNEGSKA (reference sequence). There are 14 residues in the CDR3. The DNA for the CDR3 is TGCAGTGCTAGAATCGGGACAAAAACCTACGAGCAGTACTTC. It codes for CSARIGTKTYEQYF.

This rearrangement joins TRBV12-3 or TRBV12-4 to TRBJ1-6, with no clear D. The CDR3 length is 13 residues. Trimming pared 3 bases from V and 13 bases from J, leaving 13 bases between. The CDR3 region is CASSFGEASPLHF. As DNA, the CDR3 is TGTGCCAGCAGTTTCGGGGAGGCCTCGCCCCTCCACTTT.

As regards this clonotype: The conserved phenylalanine or tryptophan is not found at the CDR3 terminus, so this likely reflects a read error. The chain joins TRBV20-1 to TRBJ2-5, with D maybe TRBD1 (6 bases). Germline V lookup: CDR1 DFQATT, CDR2 SNEGSKA (reference sequence). This CDR3 is 14 amino acids long. CDR3 bases: TGCAGTGCTAGGGGGGACAATTTGCAAGAGGCCCAGTACTCC. It specifies CSARGDNLQEAQYS.

This chain links TRBV9 with TRBJ1-4, with a possible D match to TRBD1 (5 bases). Germline V gene sequence: CDR1 SGDLS, CDR2 YYNGEE. This CDR3 is 15 amino acids long. The V and J ends lost 0 bases and 0 bases respectively, with 6 bases between them. This CDR3 is CASSVGQTTNEKLFF. For the CDR3, the DNA is TGTGCCAGCAGCGTAGGACAGACAACTAATGAAAAACTGTTTTTT.

In its sample, this clonotype was seen a few times. V is TRBV6-2 or TRBV6-3 and J is TRBJ1-2, with 7 bases aligning to TRBD1. The CDR3 has 12 residues. The ends lost 5 bases at V and 4 bases at J; junction bases unmatched: 1. Per the germline V gene, CDR1 is MNHEY and CDR2 is SVGEGT. CDR3 loop: CASSRQGYGYTF. The CDR3, as DNA: TGTGCCAGCAGTCGACAGGGCTATGGCTACACCTTC.

On this clonotype: The junction departs from germline at one end; a sequencing error may be responsible. The chain couples TRBV10-3 to TRBJ2-1, with 7 bases that match TRBD2. The CDR3 is 14 amino acids. From germline, CDR1 is ENHRY and CDR2 SYGVKD. The CDR3 loop reads CATSWDGDYNGQFF. DNA for the CDR3: TGTGCCACCAGTTGGGACGGGGACTACAATGGGCAGTTCTTC.

The chain couples TRBV7-9 to TRBJ1-1; 9 bases align to TRBD1. CDR1 and CDR2 (germline): SEHNR, FQNEAQ (reference sequence). Germline trimming cut 9 bases from V and 1 base from J; bases unmatched to any gene: 18. The CDR3 runs to 18 residues. CDR3 sequence (DNA): TGTGCCAGTGGGGGACAGGGAAACGTCGGAAGGAGGAACACTGAAGCTTTCTTT. It specifies CASGGQGNVGRRNTEAFF.

The chain carries TRBV20-1 and TRBJ2-1; 9 positions match TRBD2. Germline V CDR1 and CDR2: DFQATT, SNEGSKA (reference sequence). V lost 5 bases to trimming and J lost 6 bases; unmatched junction nucleotides: 11. CDR3 length equals 15 residues. The CDR3 region is CSAPPASGTSNEQFF. CDR3 coding DNA: TGCAGTGCTCCACCTGCTAGCGGGACCTCCAATGAGCAGTTCTTC.

The chain uses TRBV12-3 or TRBV12-4 and TRBJ2-3, with D possibly TRBD2 on 6 matching bases. The CDR3 loop spans 13 amino acids. The V end was cut by 6 bases, the J end by 3 bases, with 10 bases between. CDR3 sequence (DNA): TGTGCCAGCAGCGGGAGTGGAACAGATACGCAGTATTTT. Amino acid sequence: CASSGSGTDTQYF.

The chain has TRBV5-1 and TRBJ2-3; D assignment may be TRBD1 or TRBD2 (6 bases each). CDR3 size: 14 residues. The germline V gene has CDR1 SGHRS and CDR2 YFSETQ. Trimming cost V 0 bases and J 7 bases, with 12 bases left between them. CDR3 loop: CASSLGLGDNTQYF. In nucleotides, the CDR3 is TGCGCCAGCAGCTTGGGACTAGGGGACAATACGCAGTATTTT. Full variable domain (outside the CDR3, taken from reference TRBV5-1 and TRBJ2-3): KAGVTQTPRYLIKTRGQQVTLSCSPISGHRSVSWYQQTPGQGLQFLFEYFSETQRNKGNFPGRFSGRQFSNSRSEMNVSTLELGDSALYLCASSLGLGDNTQYFGPGTRLTVL.

This clonotype was found many times. The genes are TRBV11-3 and TRBJ2-1; no clear D gene. Germline CDR1 SGHNT, CDR2 YENEEA. The germline V and J ends were trimmed by 1 base and 7 bases, with 23 bases remaining between them. The CDR3 has 18 amino acids. For the CDR3, the DNA is TGTGCCAGCAGCTTAGGATTCGGGCGGAGCCCGACCGAGAATGAGCAGTTCTTC. It specifies CASSLGFGRSPTENEQFF.

A word on this clonotype: At one end the junction does not follow the germline gene, possibly because of a read error. This chain joins TRBV12-3 or TRBV12-4 and TRBJ1-2, with D unclear. This CDR3 is built from 14 residues. In DNA, the CDR3 is TGTGCCAGCAGTTTGGCGTTAGCTAACTATGGCTACATCTTC. Translated: CASSLALANYGYIF.

This clonotype was observed a handful of times. This chain uses TRBV19 with TRBJ2-1; TRBD1 aligns across 9 bases. Germline lookup yields CDR1 LNHDA and CDR2 SQIVND (reference sequence). The CDR3 loop spans 15 amino acids. The junction had 9 bases not matched to a gene; V was cut back by 5 bases and J by 7 bases. The CDR3 sequence: CASSWLGQGYNEQFF. In DNA, the CDR3 is TGTGCCAGTAGTTGGTTAGGACAGGGGTATAATGAGCAGTTCTTC. Supplemented by reference TRBV19 and TRBJ2-1, the full variable domain reads DGGITQSPKYLFRKEGQNVTLSCEQNLNHDAMYWYRQDPGQGLRLIYYSQIVNDFQKGDIAEGYSVSREKKESFPLTVTSAQKNPTAFYLCASSWLGQGYNEQFFGPGTRLTVL.

The rearrangement uses TRBV20-1 and TRBJ1-2, with TRBD1 as a possible D gene (6 bases). Germline V gives CDR1 DFQATT, CDR2 SNEGSKA (reference sequence). Trimming cost V 6 bases and J 5 bases, with 16 bases left between them. The CDR3 runs 13 residues. The CDR3 DNA is TGCAGTGCCACTCGGGGGCAAGGGTATGGCTACACCTTC. Its translation is CSATRGQGYGYTF.

This clonotype appeared many times. The rearrangement links TRBV20-1 to TRBJ2-7; 11 bases fit TRBD2. The ends lost 6 bases at V and 4 bases at J; junction bases unmatched: 5. This CDR3 is 13 amino acids long. CDR1 and CDR2 from the germline V gene are DFQATT and SNEGSKA (reference sequence). The CDR3: CSALASGRYEQYF. The CDR3 nucleotides read TGCAGTGCATTGGCTAGCGGGAGGTACGAGCAGTACTTC.

As concerns this clonotype: A much bigger clone sits one base away, suggesting this may be a read error. The J gene is TRBJ2-5, the V gene TRBV5-1; TRBD1 matches 7 bases. The junction had 11 bases not matched to a gene; V was cut back by 4 bases and J by 5 bases. The CDR3 has 15 residues. Germline V gene lookup returns CDR1 SGHRS and CDR2 YFSETQ. CDR3 residues: CASSPGQVSHETQYF. CDR3 sequence (DNA): TGCGCCAGCAGCCCCGGACAGGTCTCGCACGAGACCCAGTACTTC.

This chain links TRBV10-1 with TRBJ2-3; 15 bases are a match to TRBD2. The germline V gene has CDR1 WNHNN and CDR2 SYGVQD (reference sequence). Trimming at V came to 2 bases and at J to 6 bases, leaving 6 bases not matched to a gene. The CDR3 runs to 17 residues. The CDR3 region is CASSEAGTSGRSDTQYF. CDR3 DNA: TGCGCCAGCAGTGAGGCCGGGACTAGCGGGAGGTCGGATACGCAGTATTTT.

This clonotype occurred many times. This sequence joins TRBV27 and TRBJ2-7; tentatively, D is TRBD2 (5 bases). Deletions cut 2 bases from V and 2 bases from J, with 10 bases between. This CDR3 comprises 14 residues. The germline CDR1 and CDR2 sequences are MNHEY and SMNVEV (reference sequence). The CDR3 reads CASSLRGGPYEQYF. The CDR3 DNA sequence: TGTGCCAGCAGTTTACGAGGAGGTCCCTACGAGCAGTACTTC.

The chain is built from TRBV12-3 or TRBV12-4 and TRBJ2-2; D call uncertain. The length of the CDR3 is 12 residues. V was clipped by 7 bases and J by 7 bases, with 10 bases between them. The chain's CDR3 is CASTLSGGELFF. Written as DNA, the CDR3 is TGTGCCAGCACCCTGAGTGGCGGGGAGCTGTTTTTT.

This clonotype showed up many times. This chain connects TRBV7-9 to TRBJ2-2, with 9 bases fitting TRBD1. The CDR3 totals 16 residues. Germline values: CDR1 SEHNR, CDR2 FQNEAQ (reference sequence). The trim removed 7 bases at V and 3 bases at J, leaving 9 bases unmatched. CDR3 bases: TGTGCCAGCACCCCTGGGGACAGGGTTGACACCGGGGAGCTGTTTTTT. Amino acid sequence: CASTPGDRVDTGELFF.